Shown below are 11 T cell receptor beta chains from a single sample sequenced in a study of vaccination effects on CD4 cells after COVID-19. No antigen has been identified for these receptors. Sequencing was performed with immunoSEQ multiplex PCR; in TCRdb, only in-frame clones are kept and a portion is missing. The repertoire holds over 14,000 clones, with 72% as singletons. ViraFEST expansion of antigen-specific CD4+ T cells with viral peptide pools preceded sequencing. Following 10 days of culture, CD4+ T cells were isolated. Each person got two doses of an mRNA SARS-CoV-2 vaccine, BNT162b2 or mRNA-1273. Sequencing used CD4+ T cells from PBMCs cultured with SARS-CoV-2 spike peptides, obtained after COVID-19 vaccination. The receptors here all came from a human donor who received a COVID-19 vaccine.

Here the CDR3 DNA reads TGTGCCAGCAGCCACCCCACGGGCACCGGGGAGCTGTTTTTT. This translates into CASSHPTGTGELFF. This chain uses TRBV3-1 (or the pseudogene TRBV3-2) with TRBJ2-2; D call uncertain. This CDR3 comprises 14 residues. CDR1 and CDR2 from the germline V gene are LGHDT and YNNKEL (reference sequence). V shed 3 bases and J shed 4 bases, with 9 bases lying between them.

V and J are TRBV6-1 and TRBJ1-5; TRBD1 matches 8 bases. This CDR3 has 16 amino acids. The V gene end was trimmed by 0 bases and the J gene end by 2 bases; junction bases not matched to a gene: 3. Looked up from germline, CDR1 is MNHNS and CDR2 is SASEGT. CDR3 coding DNA: TGTGCCAGCAGTGAAGCGATGGGACAGGGCAATCAGCCCCAGCATTTT. Encoded protein: CASSEAMGQGNQPQHF.

The chain joins TRBV7-9 to TRBJ2-7; maybe TRBD2 (6 bases). The CDR3 runs to 12 residues. Trimming cost V 2 bases and J 7 bases, with 9 bases left between them. Germline loops: CDR1 SEHNR, CDR2 FQNEAQ (reference sequence). In nucleotides, the CDR3 is TGTGCCAGCAGCTTATCGGCGGGAGAGCAGTACTTC. This encodes CASSLSAGEQYF.

There are a few counts of this clone. This rearrangement joins TRBV15 to TRBJ1-1; TRBD1 matches 7 bases. Germline assignment: CDR1 LNHNV and CDR2 YYDKDF (reference sequence). The CDR3 length is 13 residues. Trimming took 3 bases from V and 5 from J; bases not matched to a gene: 3. The CDR3 region has the DNA TGTGCCACCAGCAGGGCAGGGGGAACTGAAGCTTTCTTT. It yields the protein CATSRAGGTEAFF.

The chain combines TRBV30 with TRBJ2-1; D unresolved. Germline V gene sequence: CDR1 GTSNPN, CDR2 SVGIG (reference sequence). This CDR3 comprises 15 residues. V was clipped by 4 bases and J by 5 bases, with 18 bases between them. CDR3 loop: CAWKQLATIDNEQFF. CDR3 DNA: TGTGCCTGGAAGCAGCTGGCGACGATCGACAATGAGCAGTTCTTC.

The chain links TRBV5-6 to TRBJ1-2, with 10 bases that match TRBD1. J lost 8 bases, V lost 4 bases, and 8 bases had no gene match. Per the germline V gene, CDR1 is SGHDT and CDR2 is YYEEEE. This CDR3 region has 14 residues. CDR3 in amino acids: CASSPGQGSWGYTF. The DNA for the CDR3 is TGTGCCAGCAGCCCGGGACAGGGGTCTTGGGGCTACACCTTC.

A word on this clone: Relative to the germline gene, one junction end is altered; a read error may explain this. The chain combines TRBV5-1 with TRBJ2-7; tentatively, D is TRBD2 (9 bases). The length of the CDR3 is 15 residues. Germline-derived CDR1 and CDR2 are SGHRS and YFSETQ. The CDR3 DNA follows: TGCGCCAGCAGCCGGGCGACAGGGGAACTAGCGGGTGACCTATTC. Translation gives CASSRATGELAGDLF.

This chain uses TRBV12-5 with TRBJ2-7; 8 bases are shared with TRBD2. With V trimmed by 4 bases and J by 6 bases, 8 bases remained unmatched. Germline V CDR1 and CDR2: LGHNT, FRNRAP. This CDR3 contains 14 residues. The CDR3 spells CASGSLAGPFEQYF. Written as DNA, the CDR3 is TGTGCTAGTGGTTCTTTAGCGGGGCCCTTCGAGCAGTACTTC.

The chain joins TRBV19 to TRBJ1-5; D is unresolved. CDR1 is LNHDA, CDR2 SQIVND, per germline (reference sequence). This CDR3 comprises 12 residues. The V gene lost 5 bases and the J gene lost 9 bases, with 11 bases spanning the gap. The CDR3 sequence is CASSPPGGPQHF. The CDR3 DNA reads TGTGCCAGTAGTCCTCCTGGAGGGCCCCAGCATTTT. Filled out from reference TRBV19 and TRBJ1-5, the complete variable domain reads DGGITQSPKYLFRKEGQNVTLSCEQNLNHDAMYWYRQDPGQGLRLIYYSQIVNDFQKGDIAEGYSVSREKKESFPLTVTSAQKNPTAFYLCASSPPGGPQHFGDGTRLSIL.

This chain links TRBV12-3 or TRBV12-4 with TRBJ2-7; D gene uncertain. Trimming removed 2 bases from V and 4 bases from J, with 6 bases in between. The CDR3 sequence is 12 residues long. The CDR3 loop is CASSLMGYEQYF. In DNA form, the CDR3 reads TGTGCCAGCAGTTTAATGGGTTACGAGCAGTACTTC.

This clone appeared a single time. V is TRBV3-1 (or the pseudogene TRBV3-2) and J is TRBJ2-3; D may be TRBD1 or TRBD2 (5 bases each). CDR1 and CDR2 (germline): LGHDT, YNNKEL (reference sequence). CDR3 size: 17 residues. Trimming took 3 bases from V and 5 from J, leaving 21 bases between them. The CDR3 coding sequence is TGTGCCAGCAGCCAGGGTTCTTGGGGCGGTCGGGGAGATACGCAGTATTTT. The encoded protein is CASSQGSWGGRGDTQYF.